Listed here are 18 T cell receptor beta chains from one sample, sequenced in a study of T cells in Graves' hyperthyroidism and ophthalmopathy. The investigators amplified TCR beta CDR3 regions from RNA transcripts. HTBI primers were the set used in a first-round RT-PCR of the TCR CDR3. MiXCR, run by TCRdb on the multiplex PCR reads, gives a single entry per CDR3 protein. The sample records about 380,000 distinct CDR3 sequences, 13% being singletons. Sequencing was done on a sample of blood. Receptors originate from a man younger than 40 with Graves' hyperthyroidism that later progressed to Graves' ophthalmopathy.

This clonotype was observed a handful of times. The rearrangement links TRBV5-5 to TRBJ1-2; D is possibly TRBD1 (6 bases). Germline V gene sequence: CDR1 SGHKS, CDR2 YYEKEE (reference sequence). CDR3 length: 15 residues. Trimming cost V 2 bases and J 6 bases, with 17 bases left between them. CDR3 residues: CASSFTKHRVDGYTF. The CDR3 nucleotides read TGTGCCAGCAGCTTTACGAAGCACAGGGTCGATGGCTACACCTTC.

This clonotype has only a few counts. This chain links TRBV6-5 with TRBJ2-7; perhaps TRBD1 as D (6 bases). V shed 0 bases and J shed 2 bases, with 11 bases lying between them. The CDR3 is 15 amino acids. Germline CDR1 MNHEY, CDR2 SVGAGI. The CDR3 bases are TGTGCCAGCAGTTACTCAGGGGGTAAGACCTACGAGCAGTACTTC. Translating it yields CASSYSGGKTYEQYF.

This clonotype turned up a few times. The CDR3 region is CASSPRDTGRVGQPQHF. In nucleotides, the CDR3 is TGTGCCAGCTCACCCCGGGACACAGGCCGAGTGGGTCAGCCCCAGCATTTT. The chain has TRBV18 and TRBJ1-5; TRBD1 might be the D (6 bases). Germline CDR1 and CDR2: KGHSH and LQKENI. The ends were cut back, 3 bases at V and 6 bases at J, with 21 bases in the middle. The CDR3 has 17 amino acids.

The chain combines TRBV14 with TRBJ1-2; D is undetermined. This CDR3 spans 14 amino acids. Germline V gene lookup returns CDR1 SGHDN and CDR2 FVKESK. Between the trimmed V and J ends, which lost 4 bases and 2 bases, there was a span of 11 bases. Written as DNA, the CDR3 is TGTGCCAGCAGCCTAGGACTAGGAAACTATGGCTACACCTTC. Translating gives CASSLGLGNYGYTF.

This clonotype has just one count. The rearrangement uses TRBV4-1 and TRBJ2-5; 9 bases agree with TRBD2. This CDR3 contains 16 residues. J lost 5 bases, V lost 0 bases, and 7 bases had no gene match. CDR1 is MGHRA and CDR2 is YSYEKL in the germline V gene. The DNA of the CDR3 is TGCGCCAGCAGCCAAGACCCGGGACTAGCTATTGAGACCCAGTACTTC. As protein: CASSQDPGLAIETQYF.

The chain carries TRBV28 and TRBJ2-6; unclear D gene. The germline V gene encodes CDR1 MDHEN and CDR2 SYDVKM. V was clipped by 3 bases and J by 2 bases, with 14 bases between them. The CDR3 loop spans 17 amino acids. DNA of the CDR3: TGTGCCAGCAGTTTTATGTCCCCCACGGCTGGGGCCAACGTCCTGACTTTC. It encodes CASSFMSPTAGANVLTF.

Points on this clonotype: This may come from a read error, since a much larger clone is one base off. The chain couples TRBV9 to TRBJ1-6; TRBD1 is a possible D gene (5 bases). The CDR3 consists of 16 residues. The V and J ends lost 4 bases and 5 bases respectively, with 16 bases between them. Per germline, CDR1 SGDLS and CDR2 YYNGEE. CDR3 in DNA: TGTGCCAGCAGCCCTCCGGGACGGGGTAATAATTCACCCCTCCACTTT. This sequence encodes CASSPPGRGNNSPLHF.

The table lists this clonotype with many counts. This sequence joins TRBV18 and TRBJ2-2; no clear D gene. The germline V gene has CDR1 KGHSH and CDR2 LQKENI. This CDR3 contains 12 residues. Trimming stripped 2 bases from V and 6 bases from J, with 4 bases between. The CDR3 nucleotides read TGTGCCAGCTCACCAGAGTCCGGGGAGCTGTTTTTT. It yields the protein CASSPESGELFF.

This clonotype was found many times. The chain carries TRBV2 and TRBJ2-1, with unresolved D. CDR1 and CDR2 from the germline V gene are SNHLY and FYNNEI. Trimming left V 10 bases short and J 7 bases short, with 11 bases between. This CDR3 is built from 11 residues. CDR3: CATTIRNEQFF. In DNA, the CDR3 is TGTGCCACGACGATCCGGAATGAGCAGTTCTTC. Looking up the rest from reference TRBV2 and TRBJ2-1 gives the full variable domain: EPEVTQTPSHQVTQMGQEVILRCVPISNHLYFYWYRQILGQKVEFLVSFYNNEISEKSEIFDDQFSVERPDGSNFTLKIRSTKLEDSAMYFCATTIRNEQFFGPGTRLTVL.

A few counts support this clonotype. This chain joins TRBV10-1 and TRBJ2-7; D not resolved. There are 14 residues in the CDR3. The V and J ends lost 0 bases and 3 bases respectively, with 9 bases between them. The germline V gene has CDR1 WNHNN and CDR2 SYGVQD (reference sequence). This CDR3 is CASSESLESYEQYF. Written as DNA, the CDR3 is TGCGCCAGCAGTGAGTCGCTTGAGAGCTACGAGCAGTACTTC.

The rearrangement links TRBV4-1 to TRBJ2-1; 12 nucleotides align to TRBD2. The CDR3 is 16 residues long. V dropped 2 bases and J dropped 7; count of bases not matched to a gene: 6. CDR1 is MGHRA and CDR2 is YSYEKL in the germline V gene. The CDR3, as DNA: TGCGCCAGCAGCCAAACTCTCACTAGCGGGAGGAATGAGCAGTTCTTC. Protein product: CASSQTLTSGRNEQFF.

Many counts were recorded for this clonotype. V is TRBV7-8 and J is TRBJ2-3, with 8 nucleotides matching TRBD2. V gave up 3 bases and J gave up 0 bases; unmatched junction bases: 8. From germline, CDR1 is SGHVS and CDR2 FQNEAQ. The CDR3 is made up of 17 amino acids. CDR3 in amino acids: CASSFVAGPTSTDTQYF. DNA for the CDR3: TGTGCCAGCAGCTTTGTAGCGGGGCCGACTAGCACAGATACGCAGTATTTT.

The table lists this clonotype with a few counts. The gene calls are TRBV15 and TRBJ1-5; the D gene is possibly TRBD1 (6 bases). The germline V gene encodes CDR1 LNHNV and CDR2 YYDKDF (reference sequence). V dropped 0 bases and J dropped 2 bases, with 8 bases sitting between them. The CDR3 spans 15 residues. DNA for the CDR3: TGTGCCACCAGCAGAGAAAGACAGGGCAATCAGCCCCAGCATTTT. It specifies CATSRERQGNQPQHF.

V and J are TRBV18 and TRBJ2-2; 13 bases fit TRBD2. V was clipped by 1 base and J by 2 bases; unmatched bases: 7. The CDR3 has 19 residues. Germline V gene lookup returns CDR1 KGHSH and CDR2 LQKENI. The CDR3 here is CASSPLRTSGGLNTGELFF. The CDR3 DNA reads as TGTGCCAGCTCACCACTTCGGACTAGCGGGGGCCTTAACACCGGGGAGCTGTTTTTT.

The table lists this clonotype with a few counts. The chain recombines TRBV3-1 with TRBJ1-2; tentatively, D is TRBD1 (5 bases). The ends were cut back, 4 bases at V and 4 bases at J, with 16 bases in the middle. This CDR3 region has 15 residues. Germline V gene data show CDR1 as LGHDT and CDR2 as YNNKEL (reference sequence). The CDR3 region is CASSPLGVGSYGYTF. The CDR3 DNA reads TGTGCCAGCAGCCCCTTGGGGGTTGGATCCTATGGCTACACCTTC.

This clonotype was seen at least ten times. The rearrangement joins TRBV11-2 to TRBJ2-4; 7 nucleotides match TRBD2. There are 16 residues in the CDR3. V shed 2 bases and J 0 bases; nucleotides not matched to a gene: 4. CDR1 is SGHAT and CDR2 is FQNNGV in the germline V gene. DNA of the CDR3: TGTGCCAGCAGCTTATCGGGGGGTCCAGCCAAAAACATTCAGTACTTC. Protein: CASSLSGGPAKNIQYF.

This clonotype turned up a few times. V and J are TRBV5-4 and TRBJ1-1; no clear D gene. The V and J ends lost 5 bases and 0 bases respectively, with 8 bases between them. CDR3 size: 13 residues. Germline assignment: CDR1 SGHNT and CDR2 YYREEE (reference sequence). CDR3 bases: TGTGCCAGCAGAGAGAGTTTGAACACTGAAGCTTTCTTT. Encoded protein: CASRESLNTEAFF.

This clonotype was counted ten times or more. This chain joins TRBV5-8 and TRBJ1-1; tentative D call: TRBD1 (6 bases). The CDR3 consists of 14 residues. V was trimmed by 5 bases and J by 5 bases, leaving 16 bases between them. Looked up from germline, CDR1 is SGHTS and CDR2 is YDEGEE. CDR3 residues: CASSRDKGLTEAFF. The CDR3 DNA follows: TGTGCCAGCAGTCGGGACAAGGGGCTTACTGAAGCTTTCTTT.